This T cell receptor beta chain was documented in a study of glioma-infiltrating T cells. The study, taken as a whole, reports: Non-neoplastic patients had below-expected tissue-blood divergence, while all gliomas exceeded expectation. CDR3 overlap between tissue and blood was very small.

Amplification of TCR alpha and beta CDR3 regions from RNA used iRepertoire nested multiplex PCR. Tissue mRNA or PBMC total RNA, 100-400 ng, went into one-step reverse transcription and amplification. TCRdb passed the multiplex PCR reads through MiXCR, listing each CDR3 protein once. The repertoire has approximately 120,000 distinct CDR3 sequences, under 30% of them found once; the top ten carry approximately 35%. The germline V gene has CDR1 MGHRA and CDR2 YSYEKL. The CDR3 has 14 amino acids. V gave up 4 bases and J gave up 8 bases, with 15 bases separating them. Points on this clonotype: What it binds is unknown.

The receptor was derived from a human donor with low-grade glioma or glioblastoma, undergoing nonglioma brain surgery, or in good health (not recorded which). The rearrangement joins TRBV4-1 to TRBJ1-3; D is unclear. The sample comprised glioma tissue, nonneoplastic brain tissue, or PBMCs (not recorded which). The DNA of the CDR3 is TGCGCCAGCAGCCGAGAAGATTTACCGGACACCATATATTTT. Protein product: CASSREDLPDTIYF.